A selection of T cell receptor beta chains follows, all from one sample in a study of shared clonotypes between healthy human individuals. Assay used: immunoSEQ multiplex PCR; TCRdb lists only in-frame clones, some missing. In the table there are roughly 550,000 clones, about 95% of which are singletons. Sequenced input: naive CD8+ T cells sorted from blood. The receptors here all came from a woman aged 25 to 45 in good health. Each CDR3 is given with its conserved first and last residue. The D gene is left open where the match is weak. Rows may omit the clone size; those that give it use once, few, many or a size class.

CDR3,DNA,J,size,D,V
CATSTSGNEQFF,TGTGCCACCAGCACTAGCGGGAATGAGCAGTTCTTC,TRBJ2-1,.,TRBD2,TRBV15
CASSPTRFQETQYF,TGTGCCAGCAGTCCGACGCGTTTCCAAGAGACCCAGTACTTC,TRBJ2-5,.,.,TRBV27
CAISDNRDLKNIQYF,TGTGCCATCAGTGACAACCGGGACCTAAAAAACATTCAGTACTTC,TRBJ2-4,.,.,TRBV10-3
CASSIGWSSYNEQFF,TGTGCCAGTAGTATAGGTTGGAGCTCCTACAATGAGCAGTTCTTC,TRBJ2-1,few,.,TRBV19
CASSQVQLGVMDEQFF,TGCGCCAGCAGCCAAGTCCAACTAGGAGTTATGGATGAGCAGTTCTTC,TRBJ2-1,.,.,TRBV4-1
CASTGLAGSSYNEQFF,TGTGCCAGCACGGGACTAGCGGGGAGCTCCTACAATGAGCAGTTCTTC,TRBJ2-1,.,TRBD2,TRBV28
CSVEDLGPDEQYF,TGCAGCGTTGAAGATCTTGGCCCGGACGAGCAGTACTTC,TRBJ2-7,.,.,TRBV29-1
CASKKTGENYGYTF,TGTGCCAGCAAAAAGACAGGAGAAAACTATGGCTACACCTTC,TRBJ1-2,.,.,TRBV6-5
CSANGGKTQYF,TGCAGTGCTAACGGGGGAAAGACCCAGTACTTC,TRBJ2-5,.,.,TRBV20-1
CASSHGGRTQETQYF,TGTGCCAGCAGCCACGGTGGCAGAACACAAGAGACCCAGTACTTC,TRBJ2-5,.,.,TRBV6-5
CASSSGDRTAYEQYF,TGTGCCAGCAGCTCCGGGGACAGGACCGCCTACGAGCAGTACTTC,TRBJ2-7,.,TRBD1,TRBV13
CASSFNTGTGELFF,TGTGCCAGCAGCTTTAATACGGGAACCGGGGAGCTGTTTTTT,TRBJ2-2,.,.,TRBV7-9
CASSSGEWMNTEAFF,TGTGCCAGCAGTTCAGGGGAGTGGATGAACACTGAAGCTTTCTTT,TRBJ1-1,.,.,TRBV2
CASSEAGLANEQFF,TGTGCCAGCAGCGAAGCCGGGCTAGCCAATGAGCAGTTCTTC,TRBJ2-1,.,.,TRBV4-2
CASSGTRREQYF,TGCGCCAGCAGCGGGACTCGCCGAGAGCAGTACTTC,TRBJ2-7,.,.,TRBV4-3
CASSDRERPYNEQFF,TGTGCCAGCAGTGACCGGGAGAGGCCCTACAATGAGCAGTTCTTC,TRBJ2-1,.,.,TRBV2
CATNTGQRLVVETQYF,TGTGCCACCAACACCGGACAACGACTAGTGGTGGAGACCCAGTACTTC,TRBJ2-5,.,.,TRBV6-4
CASSLELAGGSEKLFF,TGTGCCAGCAGTTTAGAGTTGGCAGGGGGGAGTGAAAAACTGTTTTTT,TRBJ1-4,.,TRBD1,TRBV28
CASSLDPYGYTF,TGCGCCAGCAGCTTGGATCCGTATGGCTACACCTTC,TRBJ1-2,.,.,TRBV5-1
CASSVERSETQYF,TGTGCCAGCAGCGTAGAAAGGTCGGAGACCCAGTACTTC,TRBJ2-5,.,.,TRBV9
CASWTGYNEQFF,TGTGCCAGTTGGACAGGCTACAATGAGCAGTTCTTC,TRBJ2-1,.,TRBD1,TRBV27
CASSLPGGGETQYF,TGTGCCAGCAGCCTCCCGGGGGGTGGGGAGACCCAGTACTTC,TRBJ2-5,.,TRBD2,TRBV4-2
CATSRDRADRNTEAFF,TGTGCCACCAGCAGAGACCGCGCAGACAGGAACACTGAAGCTTTCTTT,TRBJ1-1,.,.,TRBV15
CASSIYGGGALAFF,TGTGCCAGTAGTATATACGGAGGGGGCGCTTTGGCTTTCTTT,TRBJ1-1,.,TRBD1,TRBV19
CASSLEGVGTEAFF,TGTGCCAGCAGCTTGGAGGGGGTGGGCACTGAAGCTTTCTTT,TRBJ1-1,.,.,TRBV5-8
CASSQEVWAHEQYF,TGTGCCAGCAGCCAAGAAGTTTGGGCCCACGAGCAGTACTTC,TRBJ2-7,.,.,TRBV14
CSVIGRETQYF,TGCAGCGTTATTGGTCGAGAGACCCAGTACTTC,TRBJ2-5,.,.,TRBV29-1
CASSGTGETQYF,TGTGCCAGCAGCGGTACAGGAGAGACCCAGTACTTC,TRBJ2-5,once,.,TRBV7-9
CASSTQEPRTVQETQYF,TGTGCCAGTAGTACCCAGGAACCGCGGACTGTCCAAGAGACCCAGTACTTC,TRBJ2-5,.,.,TRBV19
CAMGGTGLYEQYF,TGTGCCATGGGTGGGACAGGGCTCTACGAGCAGTACTTC,TRBJ2-7,.,TRBD1,TRBV10-3
CASSFGPGQGRNEQYF,TGTGCCAGCAGCTTCGGTCCGGGACAGGGTAGGAACGAGCAGTACTTC,TRBJ2-7,.,TRBD1,TRBV27
CASSPSNTGELFF,TGTGCCAGCAGCCCCTCGAACACCGGGGAGCTGTTTTTT,TRBJ2-2,once,.,TRBV7-6
CASSLAGDGNTGELFF,TGTGCCAGCAGCTTAGCAGGGGATGGGAACACCGGGGAGCTGTTTTTT,TRBJ2-2,.,.,TRBV13
CASSIFSTNEKLFF,TGTGCCAGCAGTATATTTTCGACTAATGAAAAACTGTTTTTT,TRBJ1-4,.,.,TRBV25-1
CASSFRAYNSPLHF,TGTGCCAGCAGTTTCCGGGCTTATAATTCACCCCTCCACTTT,TRBJ1-6,.,.,TRBV27
CASEFSGASYNEQFF,TGTGCCAGCGAATTTAGCGGGGCCTCCTACAATGAGCAGTTCTTC,TRBJ2-1,.,TRBD2,TRBV5-4
CASSQEGSGSGIGELFF,TGCGCCAGCAGCCAAGAAGGTAGCGGGAGTGGAATCGGGGAGCTGTTTTTT,TRBJ2-2,.,TRBD2,TRBV4-1